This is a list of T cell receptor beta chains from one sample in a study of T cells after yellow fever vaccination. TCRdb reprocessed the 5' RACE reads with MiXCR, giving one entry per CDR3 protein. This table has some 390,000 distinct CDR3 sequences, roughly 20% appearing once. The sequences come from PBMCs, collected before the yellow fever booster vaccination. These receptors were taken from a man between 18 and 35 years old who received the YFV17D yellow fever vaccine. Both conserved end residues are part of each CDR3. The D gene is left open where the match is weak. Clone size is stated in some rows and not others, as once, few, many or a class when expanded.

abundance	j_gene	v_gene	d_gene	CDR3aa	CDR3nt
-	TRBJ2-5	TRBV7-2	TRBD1	CASSLVTGAPWETQYF	TGTGCCAGCAGCTTAGTAACAGGGGCGCCCTGGGAGACCCAGTACTTC
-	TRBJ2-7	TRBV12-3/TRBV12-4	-	CASSLQRPYEQYF	TGTGCCAGCAGTTTACAGAGACCCTACGAGCAGTACTTC
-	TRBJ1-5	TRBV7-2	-	CASTASFNQPQHF	TGTGCCAGTACGGCGAGCTTCAATCAGCCCCAGCATTTT
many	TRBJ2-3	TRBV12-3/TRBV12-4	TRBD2	CASSLVRGSQYF	TGTGCCAGCAGTTTGGTGCGGGGGTCGCAGTATTTT
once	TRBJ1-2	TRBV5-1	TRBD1	CASSGGTVSYGYTF	TGCGCCAGCAGCGGGGGGACAGTGTCCTATGGCTACACCTTC
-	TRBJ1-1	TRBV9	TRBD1	CASSVRTGGNTEAFF	TGTGCCAGCAGCGTTAGGACAGGGGGGAACACTGAAGCTTTCTTT
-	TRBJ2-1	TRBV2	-	CASRRQFYNEQFF	TGTGCCAGTAGAAGACAGTTCTACAATGAGCAGTTCTTC
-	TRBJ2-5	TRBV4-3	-	CASSQGAKETQYF	TGCGCCAGCAGCCAGGGGGCTAAAGAGACCCAGTACTTC
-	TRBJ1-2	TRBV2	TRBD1	CASRAASGGSGYTF	TGTGCCAGCAGAGCGGCCTCAGGGGGCAGCGGCTACACCTTC
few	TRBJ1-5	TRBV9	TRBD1	CASSPSTGVSQPQHF	TGTGCCAGCAGCCCATCTACAGGGGTGAGTCAGCCCCAGCATTTT
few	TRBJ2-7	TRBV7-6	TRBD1	CASSMGTGDYEQYF	TGTGCCAGCAGCATGGGGACAGGCGACTACGAGCAGTACTTC
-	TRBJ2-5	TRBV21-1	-	CASSKVAAGGPETQYF	TGTGCCAGCAGCAAAGTCGCAGCGGGGGGGCCCGAGACCCAGTACTTC
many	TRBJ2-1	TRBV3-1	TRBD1	CASSLGQGPYNEQFF	TGTGCCAGCAGCCTCGGACAGGGACCCTACAATGAGCAGTTCTTC
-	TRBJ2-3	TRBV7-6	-	CASSSRVHRPPDTQYF	TGTGCCAGCAGCTCCAGGGTTCACCGCCCCCCAGATACGCAGTATTTT
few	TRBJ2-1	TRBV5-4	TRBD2	CASSLRGVSYNEQFF	TGTGCCAGCAGCCTTCGGGGGGTCTCCTACAATGAGCAGTTCTTC
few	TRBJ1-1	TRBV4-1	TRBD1	CASEPSLYPDRGPNTEAFF	TGCGCCAGTGAACCTAGTCTTTATCCCGACAGGGGTCCGAACACTGAAGCTTTCTTT
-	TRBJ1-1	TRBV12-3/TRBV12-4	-	CASFQVRGDRNTEAFF	TGTGCCAGCTTCCAGGTGAGGGGGGACCGGAACACTGAAGCTTTCTTT
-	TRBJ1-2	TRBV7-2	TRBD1	CASSLEGPGGGNYGYTF	TGTGCCAGCAGCTTAGAAGGACCAGGGGGAGGGAACTATGGCTACACCTTC
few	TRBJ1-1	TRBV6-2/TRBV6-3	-	CASSYSIFRAFF	TGTGCCAGCAGTTACTCGATTTTCAGGGCTTTCTTT
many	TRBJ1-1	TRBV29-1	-	CSVEDTVKGTEAFF	TGCAGCGTTGAAGATACGGTAAAAGGCACTGAAGCTTTCTTT
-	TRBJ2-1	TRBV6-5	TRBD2	CASSSLAGGMYEQFF	TGTGCCAGCAGTTCGCTAGCGGGGGGTATGTATGAGCAGTTCTTC
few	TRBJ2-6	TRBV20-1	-	CSAAREKYSGANVLTF	TGCAGTGCCGCCAGGGAGAAGTACTCTGGGGCCAACGTCCTGACTTTC
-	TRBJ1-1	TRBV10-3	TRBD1	CASTGTGGGEAFF	TGTGCCAGCACCGGGACAGGGGGTGGTGAAGCTTTCTTT
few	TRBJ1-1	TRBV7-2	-	CASSLYTVQNTEAFF	TGTGCCAGCAGCTTATATACGGTACAGAACACTGAAGCTTTCTTT
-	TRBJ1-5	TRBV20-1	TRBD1	CSARGDRDQPQHF	TGCAGTGCTAGAGGGGACAGAGATCAGCCCCAGCATTTT
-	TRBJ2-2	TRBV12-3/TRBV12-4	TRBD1	CASTGQQTGELFF	TGTGCCAGCACGGGACAGCAGACCGGGGAGCTGTTTTTT
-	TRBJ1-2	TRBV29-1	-	CSVEERAFNYGYTF	TGCAGCGTTGAAGAAAGGGCGTTTAACTATGGCTACACCTTC
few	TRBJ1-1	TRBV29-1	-	CSVTGASGNPNTEAFF	TGCAGCGTTACAGGAGCTTCCGGGAACCCGAACACTGAAGCTTTCTTT
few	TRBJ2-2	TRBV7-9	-	CASIRDTNTGELFF	TGTGCCAGCATCCGGGACACGAACACCGGGGAGCTGTTTTTT
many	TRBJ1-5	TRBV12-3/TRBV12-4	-	CASSFLRDQPQHF	TGTGCCAGCAGTTTCCTACGGGATCAGCCCCAGCATTTT
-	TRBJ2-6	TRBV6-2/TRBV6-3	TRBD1	CASSNPFATGSGANVLTF	TGTGCCAGCAGTAACCCTTTCGCGACAGGGAGTGGGGCCAACGTCCTGACTTTC
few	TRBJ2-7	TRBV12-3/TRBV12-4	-	CASSLQQALGEQYF	TGTGCCAGCAGTTTACAGCAGGCCCTCGGCGAGCAGTACTTC
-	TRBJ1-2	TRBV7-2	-	CASSLRGTGYGYTF	TGTGCCAGCAGCTTGAGGGGGACGGGCTATGGCTACACCTTC
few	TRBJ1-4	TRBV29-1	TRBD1	CSVGSGQGSEKLFF	TGCAGCGTGGGGAGCGGACAGGGCAGCGAAAAACTGTTTTTT
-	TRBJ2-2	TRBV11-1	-	CASSFLRTGELFF	TGTGCCAGCAGCTTTCTCCGCACCGGGGAGCTGTTTTTT
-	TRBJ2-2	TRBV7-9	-	CASSLVRNTGELFF	TGTGCCAGCAGCTTAGTGAGAAACACCGGGGAGCTGTTTTTT
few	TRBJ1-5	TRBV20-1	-	CSAPKFGQINQPQHF	TGCAGTGCTCCGAAGTTCGGACAGATCAATCAGCCCCAGCATTTT
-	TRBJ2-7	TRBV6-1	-	CASRTGRGYEQYF	TGTGCCAGCAGGACAGGGAGGGGGTACGAGCAGTACTTC
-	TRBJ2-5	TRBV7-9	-	CASSSDRRGETQYF	TGTGCCAGCAGCTCCGACCGCAGGGGAGAGACCCAGTACTTC
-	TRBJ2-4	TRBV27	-	CASSLARNIQYF	TGTGCCAGCAGTTTAGCCCGGAACATTCAGTACTTC
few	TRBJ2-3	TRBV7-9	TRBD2	CASSLLAVDTQYF	TGTGCCAGCAGCTTACTAGCGGTAGATACGCAGTATTTT
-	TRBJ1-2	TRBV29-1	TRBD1	CSAGTDYGYTF	TGCAGCGCCGGGACAGACTATGGCTACACCTTC